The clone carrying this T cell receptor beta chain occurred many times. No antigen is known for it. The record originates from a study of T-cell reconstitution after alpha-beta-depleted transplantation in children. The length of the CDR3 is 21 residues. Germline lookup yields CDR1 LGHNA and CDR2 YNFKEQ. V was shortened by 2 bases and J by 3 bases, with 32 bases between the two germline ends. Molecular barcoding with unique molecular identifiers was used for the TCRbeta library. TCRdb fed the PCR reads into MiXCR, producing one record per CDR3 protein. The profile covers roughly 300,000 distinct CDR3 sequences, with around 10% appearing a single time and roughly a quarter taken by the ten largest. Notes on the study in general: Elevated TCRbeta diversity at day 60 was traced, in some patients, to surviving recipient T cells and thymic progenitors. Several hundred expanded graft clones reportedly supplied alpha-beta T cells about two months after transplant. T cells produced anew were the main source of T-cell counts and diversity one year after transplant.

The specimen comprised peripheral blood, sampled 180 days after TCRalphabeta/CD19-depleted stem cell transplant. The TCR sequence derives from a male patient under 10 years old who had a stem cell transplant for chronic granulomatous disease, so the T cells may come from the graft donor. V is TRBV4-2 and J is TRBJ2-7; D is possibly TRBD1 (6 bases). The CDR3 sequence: CASSQSTPTRPFRTDRYEQYF. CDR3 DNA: TGTGCCAGCAGCCAATCAACCCCAACCAGACCCTTCAGGACAGACCGCTACGAGCAGTACTTC.